The present T cell receptor beta chain was sequenced within a study of T cells after yellow fever vaccination. Study-wide background: In the case of low-cell-number fractions, SMART-Seq v4 Ultra Low Input was used for preparation. Study-level results: It was a weaker secondary response, yet one that peaked faster, at day 5 versus 15. Within FACS-sorted repertoires, abundant clonotypes contaminating from the bulk population could be present.

TCRdb fed the 5' RACE reads into MiXCR, producing one record per CDR3 protein. The sample lists 150,000 or so distinct CDR3 sequences, about a tenth occurring once. For this clonotype: What it binds is not known.

The CDR3 contains 16 residues. V trimming: 1 base; J trimming: 6 bases; junction bases outside the gene matches: 8. CDR1 is SGHNT and CDR2 is YENEEA in the germline V gene. The sequenced sample was CD8+ T cells sorted from PBMCs, obtained 45 days after the yellow fever booster vaccination. The rearrangement uses TRBV11-3 and TRBJ2-2; TRBD1 matches 7 bases. The receptor was derived from a man younger than 35 who received the YFV17D yellow fever vaccine. CDR3 nucleotides: TGTGCCAGCAGCTTAGGGTCCCACAGGGGAGCCGGGGAGCTGTTTTTT. This translates into CASSLGSHRGAGELFF. The variable domain in full, with the rest retrieved from reference TRBV11-3 and TRBJ2-2, is EAGVVQSPRYKIIEKKQPVAFWCNPISGHNTLYWYLQNLGQGPELLIRYENEEAVDDSQLPKDRFSAERLKGVDSTLKIQPAELGDSAVYLCASSLGSHRGAGELFFGEGSRLTVL.